This paragraph reports one TCR beta chain. Its antigen remains unidentified. The PCR contained 60 Vbeta and 13 Jbeta primers. TCRdb keeps only in-frame clones here, not all; method: immunoSEQ multiplex PCR. The data show roughly 26,000 clones, approximately 70% seen once. The CDR3 totals 17 residues. V was trimmed by 4 bases and J by 2 bases, leaving 18 bases between them. Germline-derived CDR1 and CDR2 are SNHLY and FYNNEI. This specimen belongs to a study of cytomegalovirus exposure and HLA in healthy donors. Study context: A data release that came early held some 79 million unique TCRs from HLA-typed donors. Whole-study results and caveats: Roughly uniform sequencing depth across donors was assumed, possibly incorrectly. Reportedly, cytomegalovirus status was diagnosed with high sensitivity and specificity.

This TCR was recovered from a woman aged 45-65 years in good health and CMV-seronegative. V is TRBV2 and J is TRBJ1-5; TRBD1 is a possible D gene (5 bases). Material: PBMCs. CDR3 sequence reads: CASSVGRVGSGNQPQHF. CDR3 in DNA: TGTGCCAGCAGTGTTGGCAGGGTAGGGTCTGGCAATCAGCCCCAGCATTTT.